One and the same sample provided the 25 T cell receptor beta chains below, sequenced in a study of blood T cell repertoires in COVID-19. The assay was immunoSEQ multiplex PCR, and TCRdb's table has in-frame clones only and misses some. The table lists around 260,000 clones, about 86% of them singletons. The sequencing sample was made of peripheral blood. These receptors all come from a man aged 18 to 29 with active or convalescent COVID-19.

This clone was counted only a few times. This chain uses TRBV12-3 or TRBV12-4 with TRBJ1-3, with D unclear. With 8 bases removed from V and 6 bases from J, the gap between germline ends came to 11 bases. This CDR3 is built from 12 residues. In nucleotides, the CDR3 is TGTGCCAGCCGAGGGTTTTCAAACACCATATATTTT. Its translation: CASRGFSNTIYF.

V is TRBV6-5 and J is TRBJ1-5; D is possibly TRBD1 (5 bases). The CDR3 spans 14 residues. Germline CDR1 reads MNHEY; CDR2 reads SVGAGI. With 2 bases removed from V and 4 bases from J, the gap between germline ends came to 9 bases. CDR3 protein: CASSYGGVNQPQHF. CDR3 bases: TGTGCCAGCAGTTACGGAGGGGTGAATCAGCCCCAGCATTTT.

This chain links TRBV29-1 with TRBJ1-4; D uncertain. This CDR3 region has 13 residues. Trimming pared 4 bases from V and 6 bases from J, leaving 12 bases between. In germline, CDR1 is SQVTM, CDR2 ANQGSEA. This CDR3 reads CSVARRPDEKLFF. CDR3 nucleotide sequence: TGCAGCGTTGCGCGGAGGCCTGATGAAAAACTGTTTTTT.

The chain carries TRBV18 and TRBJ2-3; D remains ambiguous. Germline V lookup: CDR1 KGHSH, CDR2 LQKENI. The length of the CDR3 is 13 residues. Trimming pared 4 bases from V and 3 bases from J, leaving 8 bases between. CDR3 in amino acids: CASSRLVTDTQYF. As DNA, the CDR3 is TGTGCCAGCTCACGTCTAGTGACAGATACGCAGTATTTT.

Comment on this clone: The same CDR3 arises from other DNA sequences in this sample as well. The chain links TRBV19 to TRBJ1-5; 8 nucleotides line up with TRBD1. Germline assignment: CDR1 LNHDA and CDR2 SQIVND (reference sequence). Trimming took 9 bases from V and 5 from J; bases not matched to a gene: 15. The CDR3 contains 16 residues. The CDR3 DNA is TGTGCCAGCGTAACCAGGCAGGGGGCATATGATCAGCCCCAGCATTTT. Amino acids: CASVTRQGAYDQPQHF. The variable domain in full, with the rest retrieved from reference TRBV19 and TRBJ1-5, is DGGITQSPKYLFRKEGQNVTLSCEQNLNHDAMYWYRQDPGQGLRLIYYSQIVNDFQKGDIAEGYSVSREKKESFPLTVTSAQKNPTAFYLCASVTRQGAYDQPQHFGDGTRLSIL.

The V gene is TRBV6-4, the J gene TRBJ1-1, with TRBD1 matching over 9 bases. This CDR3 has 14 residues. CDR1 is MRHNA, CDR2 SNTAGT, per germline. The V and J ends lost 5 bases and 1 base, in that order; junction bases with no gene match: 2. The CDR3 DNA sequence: TGTGCCAGCAGTATGACAGGGGGGAACACTGAAGCTTTCTTT. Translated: CASSMTGGNTEAFF.

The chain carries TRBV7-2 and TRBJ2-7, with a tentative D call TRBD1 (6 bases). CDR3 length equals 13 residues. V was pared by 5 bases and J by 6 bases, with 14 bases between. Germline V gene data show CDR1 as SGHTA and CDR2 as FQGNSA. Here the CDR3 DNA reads TGTGCCAGCAGCCCTGGCGGACAGAGCGAGCAGTACTTC. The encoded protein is CASSPGGQSEQYF.

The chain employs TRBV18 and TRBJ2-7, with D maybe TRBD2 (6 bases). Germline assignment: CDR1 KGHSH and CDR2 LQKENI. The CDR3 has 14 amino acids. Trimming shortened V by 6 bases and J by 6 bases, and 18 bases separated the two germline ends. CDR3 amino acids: CASSDSSGVLEQYF. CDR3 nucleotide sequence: TGTGCCAGCTCCGACAGTTCGGGAGTGCTCGAGCAGTACTTC.

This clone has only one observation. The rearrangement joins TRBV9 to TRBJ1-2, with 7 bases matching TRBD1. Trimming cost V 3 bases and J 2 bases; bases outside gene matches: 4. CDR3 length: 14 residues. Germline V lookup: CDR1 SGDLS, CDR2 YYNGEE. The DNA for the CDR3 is TGTGCCAGCAGCGGACAGGGTGGCAACTATGGCTACACCTTC. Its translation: CASSGQGGNYGYTF.

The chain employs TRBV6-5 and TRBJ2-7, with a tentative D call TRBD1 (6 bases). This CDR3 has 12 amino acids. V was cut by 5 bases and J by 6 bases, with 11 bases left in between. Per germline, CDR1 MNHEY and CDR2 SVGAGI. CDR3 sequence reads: CASSLQGAEQYF. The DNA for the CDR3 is TGTGCCAGCAGTCTACAGGGAGCCGAGCAGTACTTC.

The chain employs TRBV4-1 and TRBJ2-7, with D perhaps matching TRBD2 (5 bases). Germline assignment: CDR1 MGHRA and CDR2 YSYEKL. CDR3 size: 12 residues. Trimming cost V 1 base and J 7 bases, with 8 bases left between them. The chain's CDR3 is CASSQGEGEQYF. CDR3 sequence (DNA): TGCGCCAGCAGCCAAGGCGAGGGAGAGCAGTACTTC.

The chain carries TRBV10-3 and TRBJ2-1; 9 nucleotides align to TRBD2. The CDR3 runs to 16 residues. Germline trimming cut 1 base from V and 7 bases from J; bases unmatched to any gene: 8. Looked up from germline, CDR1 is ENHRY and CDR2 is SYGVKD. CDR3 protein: CAISEFSSGRSNEQFF. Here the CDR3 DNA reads TGTGCCATCAGTGAGTTCTCCAGCGGGAGGTCAAATGAGCAGTTCTTC.

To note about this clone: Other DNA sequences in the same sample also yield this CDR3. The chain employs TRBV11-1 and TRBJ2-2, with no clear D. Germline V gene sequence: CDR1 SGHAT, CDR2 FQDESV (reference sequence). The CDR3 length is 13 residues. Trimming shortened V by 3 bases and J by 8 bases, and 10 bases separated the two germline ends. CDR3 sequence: CASSLRGTGELFF. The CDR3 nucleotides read TGTGCCAGCAGCTTGCGAGGCACTGGGGAGCTGTTTTTT.

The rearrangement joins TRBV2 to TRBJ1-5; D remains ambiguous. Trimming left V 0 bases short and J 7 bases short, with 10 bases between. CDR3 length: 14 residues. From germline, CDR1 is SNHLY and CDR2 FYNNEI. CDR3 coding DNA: TGTGCCAGCAGTGAAGCCGGAGGGAGCCAGCCCCAGCATTTT. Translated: CASSEAGGSQPQHF.

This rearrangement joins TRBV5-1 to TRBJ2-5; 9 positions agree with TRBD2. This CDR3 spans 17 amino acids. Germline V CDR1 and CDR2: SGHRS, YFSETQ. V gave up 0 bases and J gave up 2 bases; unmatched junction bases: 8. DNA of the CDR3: TGCGCCAGCAGCTTGGCCGGCGTGGCGGGGGGGCAAGAGACCCAGTACTTC. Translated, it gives CASSLAGVAGGQETQYF.

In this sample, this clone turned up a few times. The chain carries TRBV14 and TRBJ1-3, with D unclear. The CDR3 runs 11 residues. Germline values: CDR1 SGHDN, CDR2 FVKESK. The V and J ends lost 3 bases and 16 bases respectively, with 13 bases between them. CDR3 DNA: TGTGCCAGCAGCCATTCAATCTACCTGTATTTT. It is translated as CASSHSIYLYF.

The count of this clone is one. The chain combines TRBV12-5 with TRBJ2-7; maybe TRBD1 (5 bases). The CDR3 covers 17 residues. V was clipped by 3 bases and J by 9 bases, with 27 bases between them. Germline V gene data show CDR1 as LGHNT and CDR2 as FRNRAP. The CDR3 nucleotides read TGTGCTAGTGGTTTAGCGCGTTTAGTAGGGGAAGGAATCGTGCAGTACTTC. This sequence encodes CASGLARLVGEGIVQYF. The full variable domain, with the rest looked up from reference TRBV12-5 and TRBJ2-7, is DARVTQTPRHKVTEMGQEVTMRCQPILGHNTVFWYRQTMMQGLELLAYFRNRAPLDDSGMPKDRFSAEMPDATLATLKIQPSEPRDSAVYFCASGLARLVGEGIVQYFGPGTRLTVT.

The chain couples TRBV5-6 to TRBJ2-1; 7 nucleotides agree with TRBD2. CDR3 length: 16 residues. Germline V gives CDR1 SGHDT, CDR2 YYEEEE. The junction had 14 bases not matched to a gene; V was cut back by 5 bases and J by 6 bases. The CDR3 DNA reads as TGTGCCAGCAGTCAAACCTGGGAAGCGGGGAGCAATGAGCAGTTCTTC. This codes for CASSQTWEAGSNEQFF.

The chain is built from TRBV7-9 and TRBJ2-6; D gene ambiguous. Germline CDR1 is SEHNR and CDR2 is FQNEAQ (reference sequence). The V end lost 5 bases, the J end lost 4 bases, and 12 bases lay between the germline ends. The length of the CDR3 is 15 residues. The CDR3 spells CASSQAWSGANVLTF. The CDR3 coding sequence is TGTGCCAGCAGCCAGGCTTGGTCCGGGGCCAACGTCCTGACTTTC.

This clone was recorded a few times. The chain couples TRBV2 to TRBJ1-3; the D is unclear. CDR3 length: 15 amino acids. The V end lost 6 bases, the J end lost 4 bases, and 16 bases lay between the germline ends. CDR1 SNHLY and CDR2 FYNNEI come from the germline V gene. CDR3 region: CASSPRVLSGNTIYF. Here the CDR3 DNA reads TGTGCCAGCAGCCCCCGAGTCCTTTCCGGAAACACCATATATTTT.

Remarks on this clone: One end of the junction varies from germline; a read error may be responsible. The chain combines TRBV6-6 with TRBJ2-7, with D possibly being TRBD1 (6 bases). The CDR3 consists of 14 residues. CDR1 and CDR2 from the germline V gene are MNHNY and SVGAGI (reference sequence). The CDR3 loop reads CASSLQGLSSEQYF. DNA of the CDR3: TGTGCCAGCAGTTTACAGGGCCTCTCCTCCGAGCAGTACTTC.

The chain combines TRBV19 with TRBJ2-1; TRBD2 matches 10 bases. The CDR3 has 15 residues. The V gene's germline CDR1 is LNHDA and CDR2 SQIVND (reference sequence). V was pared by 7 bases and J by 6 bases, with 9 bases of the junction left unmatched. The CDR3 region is CASTASGSLGNEQFF. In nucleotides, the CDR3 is TGTGCCAGTACCGCTAGCGGGAGTTTGGGCAATGAGCAGTTCTTC.

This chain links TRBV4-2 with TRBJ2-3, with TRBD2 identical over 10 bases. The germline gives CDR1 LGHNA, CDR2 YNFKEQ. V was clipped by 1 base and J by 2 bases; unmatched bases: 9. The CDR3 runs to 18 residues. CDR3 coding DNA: TGTGCCAGCAGCCAAGTTGAGCGGGGGGGCCGGGACACAGATACGCAGTATTTT. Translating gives CASSQVERGGRDTDTQYF.

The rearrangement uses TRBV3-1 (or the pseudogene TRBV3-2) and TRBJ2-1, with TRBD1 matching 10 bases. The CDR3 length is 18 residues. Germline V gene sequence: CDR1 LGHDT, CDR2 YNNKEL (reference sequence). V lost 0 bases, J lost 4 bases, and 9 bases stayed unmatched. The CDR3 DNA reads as TGTGCCAGCAGCCAAGAACATAGGGGGGGACAGGGGTACAATGAGCAGTTCTTC. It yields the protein CASSQEHRGGQGYNEQFF.

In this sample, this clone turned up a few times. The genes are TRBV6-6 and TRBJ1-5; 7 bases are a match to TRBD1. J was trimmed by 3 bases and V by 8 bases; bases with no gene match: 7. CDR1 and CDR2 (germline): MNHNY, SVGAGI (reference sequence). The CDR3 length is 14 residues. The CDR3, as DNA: TGTGCCAGCTCACCGGGACAGTTCAATCAGCCCCAGCATTTT. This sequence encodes CASSPGQFNQPQHF.